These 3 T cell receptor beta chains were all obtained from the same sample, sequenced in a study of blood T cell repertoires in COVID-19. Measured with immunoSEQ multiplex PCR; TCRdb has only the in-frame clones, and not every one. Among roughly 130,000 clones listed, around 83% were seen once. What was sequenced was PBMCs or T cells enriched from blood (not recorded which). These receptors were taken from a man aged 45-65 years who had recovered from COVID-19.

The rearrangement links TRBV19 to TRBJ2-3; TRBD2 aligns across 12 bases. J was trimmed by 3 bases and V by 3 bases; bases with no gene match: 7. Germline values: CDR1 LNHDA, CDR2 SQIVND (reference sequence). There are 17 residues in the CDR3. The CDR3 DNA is TGTGCCAGTAGTATCGGGCTAGCGGGGGGGCGGACAGATACGCAGTATTTT. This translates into CASSIGLAGGRTDTQYF. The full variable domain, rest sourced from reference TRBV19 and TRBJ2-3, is DGGITQSPKYLFRKEGQNVTLSCEQNLNHDAMYWYRQDPGQGLRLIYYSQIVNDFQKGDIAEGYSVSREKKESFPLTVTSAQKNPTAFYLCASSIGLAGGRTDTQYFGPGTRLTVL.

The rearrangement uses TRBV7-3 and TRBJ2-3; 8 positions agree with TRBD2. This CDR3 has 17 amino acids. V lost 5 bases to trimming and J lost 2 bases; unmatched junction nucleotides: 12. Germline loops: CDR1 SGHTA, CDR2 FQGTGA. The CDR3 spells CASSPRLAGGFTDTQYF. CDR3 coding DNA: TGTGCCAGCAGCCCTCGTCTCGCGGGGGGTTTCACAGATACGCAGTATTTT.

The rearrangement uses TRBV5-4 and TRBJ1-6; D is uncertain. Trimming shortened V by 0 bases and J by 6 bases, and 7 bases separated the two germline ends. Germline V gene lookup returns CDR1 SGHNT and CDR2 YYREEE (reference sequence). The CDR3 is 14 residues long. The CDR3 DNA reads TGTGCCAGCAGCTTGGGGGAGATTAATTCACCCCTCCACTTT. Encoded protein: CASSLGEINSPLHF.